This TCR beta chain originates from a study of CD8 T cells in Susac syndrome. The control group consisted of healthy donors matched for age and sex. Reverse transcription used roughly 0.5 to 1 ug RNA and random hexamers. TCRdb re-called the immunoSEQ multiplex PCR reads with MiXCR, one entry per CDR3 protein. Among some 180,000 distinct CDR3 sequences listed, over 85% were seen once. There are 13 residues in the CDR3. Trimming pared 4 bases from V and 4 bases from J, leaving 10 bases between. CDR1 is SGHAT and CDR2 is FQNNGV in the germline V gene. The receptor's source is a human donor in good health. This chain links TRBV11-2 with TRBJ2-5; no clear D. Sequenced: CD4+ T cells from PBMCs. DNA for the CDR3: TGTGCCAGCAGCTCTCCATGGAGAGAGACCCAGTACTTC. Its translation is CASSSPWRETQYF.